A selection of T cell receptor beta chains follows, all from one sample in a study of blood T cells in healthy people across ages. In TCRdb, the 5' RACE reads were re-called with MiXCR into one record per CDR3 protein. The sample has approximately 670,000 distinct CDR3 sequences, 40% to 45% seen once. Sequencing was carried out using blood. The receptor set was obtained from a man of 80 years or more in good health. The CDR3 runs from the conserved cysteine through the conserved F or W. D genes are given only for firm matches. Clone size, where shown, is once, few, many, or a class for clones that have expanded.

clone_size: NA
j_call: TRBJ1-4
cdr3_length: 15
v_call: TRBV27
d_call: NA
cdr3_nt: TGTGCCAGCAGTCCGCAAACAAGGGAGAATGAAAAACTGTTTTTT
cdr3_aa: CASSPQTRENEKLFF

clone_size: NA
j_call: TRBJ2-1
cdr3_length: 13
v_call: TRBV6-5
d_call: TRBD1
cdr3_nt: TGTGCCGGCTTAGGACAGGGTATCCATGAGCAGTTCTTC
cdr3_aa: CAGLGQGIHEQFF

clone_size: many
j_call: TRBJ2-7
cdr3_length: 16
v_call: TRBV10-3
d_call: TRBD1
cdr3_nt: TGTGCCATCAGAGACCCGGGACAGGGGGGTTCCTACGAGCAGTACTTC
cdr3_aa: CAIRDPGQGGSYEQYF

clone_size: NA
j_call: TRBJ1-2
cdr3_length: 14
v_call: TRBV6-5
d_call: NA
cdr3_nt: TGTGCCAGCAGTTTGACGTCCGGGAGTCAGGGCTACACCTTC
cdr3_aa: CASSLTSGSQGYTF

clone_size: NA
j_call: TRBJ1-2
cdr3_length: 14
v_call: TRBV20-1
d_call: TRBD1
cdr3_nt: TGCAGTGGTATAGGACAGGGCGGGTTCTATGGCTACACCTTC
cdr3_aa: CSGIGQGGFYGYTF

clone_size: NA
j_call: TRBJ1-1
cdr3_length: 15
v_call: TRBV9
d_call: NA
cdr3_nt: TGTGCCAGCAGCGTAGACGTCTCTCGGAACACTGAAGCTTTCTTT
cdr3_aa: CASSVDVSRNTEAFF

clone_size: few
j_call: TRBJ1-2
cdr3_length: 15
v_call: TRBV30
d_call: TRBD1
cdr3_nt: TGTGCCTGGAGTGTACCCGTCAGGGGGGGCATTGGCTACACCTTC
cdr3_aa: CAWSVPVRGGIGYTF

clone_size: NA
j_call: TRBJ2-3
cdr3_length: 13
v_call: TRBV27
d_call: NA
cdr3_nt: TGTGCCAGCACGCGGACGAGCACAGATACGCAGTATTTT
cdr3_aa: CASTRTSTDTQYF

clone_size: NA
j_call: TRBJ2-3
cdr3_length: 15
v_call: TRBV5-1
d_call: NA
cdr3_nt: TGCGCCAGCAGCCGAGTAAGCGGTAGCACAGATACGCAGTATTTT
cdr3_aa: CASSRVSGSTDTQYF

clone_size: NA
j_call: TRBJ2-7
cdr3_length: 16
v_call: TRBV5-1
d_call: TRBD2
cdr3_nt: TGCGCCAGCAGCTGGGGACTAGCGGGCTCCTACAATGAGCAGTACTTC
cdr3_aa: CASSWGLAGSYNEQYF

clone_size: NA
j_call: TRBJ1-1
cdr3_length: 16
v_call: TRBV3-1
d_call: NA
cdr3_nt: TGTGCCAGCAGCCAAGATAGGACCAGAAGGGGGACTGAAGCTTTCTTT
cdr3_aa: CASSQDRTRRGTEAFF

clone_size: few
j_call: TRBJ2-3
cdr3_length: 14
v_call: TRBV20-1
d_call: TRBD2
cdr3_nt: TGCAGTGCTAGAGGCGGGGGGGGCGCAGATACGCAGTATTTT
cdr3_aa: CSARGGGGADTQYF

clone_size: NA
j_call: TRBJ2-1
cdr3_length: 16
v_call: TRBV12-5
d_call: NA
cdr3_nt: TGTGCTAGTGGTGCCCAGAGGGGCGCGGGATACAATGAGCAGTTCTTC
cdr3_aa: CASGAQRGAGYNEQFF

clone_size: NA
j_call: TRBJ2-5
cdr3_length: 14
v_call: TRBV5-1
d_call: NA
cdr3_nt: TGCGCCAGCAGCTATGGGGACCCGGGCAATGAGCAGTACTTC
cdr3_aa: CASSYGDPGNEQYF

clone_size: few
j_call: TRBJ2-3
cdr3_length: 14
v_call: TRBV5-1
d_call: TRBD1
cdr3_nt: TGCGCCAGCAACGGACAGGCGGGTACAGATACGCAGTATTTT
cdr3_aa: CASNGQAGTDTQYF

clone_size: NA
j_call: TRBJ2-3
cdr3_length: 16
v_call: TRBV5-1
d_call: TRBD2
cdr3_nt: TGCGCCAGCAGCTTGGCCACTAGCGGGGTCACAGATACGCAGTATTTT
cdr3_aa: CASSLATSGVTDTQYF

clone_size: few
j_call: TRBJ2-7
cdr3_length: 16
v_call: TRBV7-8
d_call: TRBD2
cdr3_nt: TGTGCCAGCAGCTTATCGACTAGCGGGAGAACTTACGAGCAGTACTTC
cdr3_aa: CASSLSTSGRTYEQYF

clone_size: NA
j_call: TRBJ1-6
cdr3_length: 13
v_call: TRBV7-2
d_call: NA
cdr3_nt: TGTGCCAGCAGCCCGTCCCTACTGCAACCCCTCCACTTT
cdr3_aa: CASSPSLLQPLHF

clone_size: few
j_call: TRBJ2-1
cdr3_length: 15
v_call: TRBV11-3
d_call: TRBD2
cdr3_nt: TGTGCCAGCAGCTCGGGACTAGCGGTCCACAATGAGCAGTTCTTC
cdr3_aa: CASSSGLAVHNEQFF

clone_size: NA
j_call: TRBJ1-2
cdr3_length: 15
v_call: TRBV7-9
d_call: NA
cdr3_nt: TGTGCCAGCAGCACTCAGGGTTTCTCTCTCTATGGCTACACCTTC
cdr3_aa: CASSTQGFSLYGYTF

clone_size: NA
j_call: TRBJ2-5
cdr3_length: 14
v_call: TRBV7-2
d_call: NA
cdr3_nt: TGTGCCAGCAGCTTGGGGGGACAAAAAGAGACCCAGTACTTC
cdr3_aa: CASSLGGQKETQYF

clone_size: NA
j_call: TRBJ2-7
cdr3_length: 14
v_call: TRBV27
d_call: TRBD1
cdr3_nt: TGTGCCAGCATCCTGCCGGGACAGGTGTGCGAGCAGTACTTC
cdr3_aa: CASILPGQVCEQYF

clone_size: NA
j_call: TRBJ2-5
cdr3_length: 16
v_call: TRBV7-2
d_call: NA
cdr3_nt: TGTGCCAGCAACCAAGGAGGGGGCCTTGGCTTTGAGACCCAGTACTTC
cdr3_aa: CASNQGGGLGFETQYF

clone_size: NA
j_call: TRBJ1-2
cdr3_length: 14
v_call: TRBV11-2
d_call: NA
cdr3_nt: TGTACCAGCAGCTTAAGCGGGCCTAACTATGGCTACACCTTC
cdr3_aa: CTSSLSGPNYGYTF

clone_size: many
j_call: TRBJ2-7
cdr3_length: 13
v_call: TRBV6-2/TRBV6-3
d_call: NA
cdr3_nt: TGTGCCAGCAGTGACGACGGAGACTACGAGCAGTACTTC
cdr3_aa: CASSDDGDYEQYF

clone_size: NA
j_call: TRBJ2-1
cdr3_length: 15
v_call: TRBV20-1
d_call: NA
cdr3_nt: TGCAGTGCAACTCGGGTTTCCTCTCCCTACAATGAGCAGTTCTTC
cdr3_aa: CSATRVSSPYNEQFF

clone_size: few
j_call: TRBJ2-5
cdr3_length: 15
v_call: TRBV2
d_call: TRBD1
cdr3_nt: TGTGCCAGCAGTGATAGGGACAGGGGGTGGGAGACCCAGTACTTC
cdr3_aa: CASSDRDRGWETQYF

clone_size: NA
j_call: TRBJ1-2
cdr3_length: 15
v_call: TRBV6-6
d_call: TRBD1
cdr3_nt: TGTGCCAGCAGCAGGGGACAGCGCCGTGGCTATGGCTACACCTTC
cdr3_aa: CASSRGQRRGYGYTF

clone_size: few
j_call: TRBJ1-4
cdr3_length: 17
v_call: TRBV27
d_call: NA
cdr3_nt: TGTGCCAGCAGCAGAGGGCAGGGTGTATCGACTAATGAAAAACTGTTTTTT
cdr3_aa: CASSRGQGVSTNEKLFF

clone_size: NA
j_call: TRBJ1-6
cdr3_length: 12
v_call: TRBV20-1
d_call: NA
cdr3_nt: TGCAGTGGCCAGACCGATAATTCACCCCTCCACTTT
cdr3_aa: CSGQTDNSPLHF